The 17 T cell receptor beta chains below all came from one sample that was sequenced in a study of CXCR3-negative and CXCR3-positive naive CD8 T cells (dated by TCRdb to between 2017 and 2020). Their antigen targets remain unknown. Overall results and qualifications from the work: Compared with CXCR3-negative naive cells, CXCR3-positive naive cells had TRB CDR3s with higher hydrophobicity (lower Kidera factor 4), lower energy, and higher strength and volume indices.

The sequencing machine was a NextSeq 550. The Human TCR Profiling Kit (MiLaboratory) was used to make UMI-labeled 5' RACE TRB cDNA libraries. After the reads were reprocessed by TCRdb, one entry was made per CDR3 protein sequence, with no DNA. The sample's clone listing holds several thousand distinct CDR3 sequences. The ten top clones hold 1.3% to 1.5% of the sample. Material for sequencing was naive CXCR3+ CD8+ T cells from blood. What this sample's cell subset or site label stands for: CD45RO-CCR7+CD27+CD95- naive CD8+ T cells expressing CXCR3 (TNR3+). All receptors come from a human donor in good health. Some clones in this sample may be carry-over from other donors' samples.

V and J are TRBV11-2 and TRBJ1-1; TCRdb reports TRBD1, a call that lacks DNA to check it against. CDR1 and CDR2 (germline): SGHAT, FQNNGV. The CDR3 has 17 amino acids. The CDR3 reads CASSPRADLDQNTEAFF. The entire variable domain, with the rest obtained from reference TRBV11-2 and TRBJ1-1, is as follows: EAGVAQSPRYKIIEKRQSVAFWCNPISGHATLYWYQQILGQGPKLLIQFQNNGVVDDSQLPKDRFSAERLKGVDSTLKIQPAKLEDSAVYLCASSPRADLDQNTEAFFGQGTRLTVV.

The rearrangement uses TRBV7-9 and TRBJ2-7; absent DNA, TCRdb's TRBD1 call cannot be checked. The CDR3 runs 15 residues. The germline CDR1 and CDR2 sequences are SEHNR and FQNEAQ (reference sequence). The chain's CDR3 is CASSPQGQGRYEQYF.

Its frequency marks this clonotype as medium-sized. This chain connects TRBV29-1 to TRBJ1-2. From germline, CDR1 is SQVTM and CDR2 ANQGSEA. This CDR3 is built from 12 residues. The CDR3 region is CSVMDRFSGYTF.

The chain employs TRBV10-3 and TRBJ2-1; TCRdb proposes TRBD2, but this gene call is untestable without DNA. This CDR3 has 13 amino acids. Per germline, CDR1 ENHRY and CDR2 SYGVKD. Here the CDR3 reads CAIMREGTNEQFF.

This clonotype is identified as medium-sized from frequency. V usage is TRBV29-1 and J usage is TRBJ2-7; checking the TCRdb D call of TRBD2 is not possible without DNA. CDR1 and CDR2 from the germline V gene are SQVTM and ANQGSEA. The CDR3 covers 12 residues. The CDR3 loop reads CSVEDRLTEQYF.

The chain combines TRBV28 with TRBJ2-7. Germline V gives CDR1 MDHEN, CDR2 SYDVKM. The CDR3 contains 12 residues. The CDR3 spells CASSLWAGEQYF.

This chain links TRBV7-6 with TRBJ2-1. CDR3 length: 12 residues. CDR1 is SGHVS and CDR2 is FNYEAQ in the germline V gene. The CDR3 region is CASSSNMFEQFF.

CDR3 sequence: CASSLKAGGTGELFF. V is TRBV7-7 and J is TRBJ2-2; checking the TCRdb D call of TRBD2 is not possible without DNA. CDR3 length equals 15 residues. Germline CDR1 reads SSHAT; CDR2 reads FNYEAQ (reference sequence).

The chain couples TRBV29-1 to TRBJ2-1; TCRdb calls TRBD2, which cannot be checked without DNA. In germline, CDR1 is SQVTM, CDR2 ANQGSEA. This CDR3 region has 13 residues. This CDR3 reads CSVEFLEDNEQFF.

This chain connects TRBV29-1 to TRBJ1-1; absent DNA, TCRdb's TRBD1 call cannot be checked. Germline CDR1 and CDR2: SQVTM and ANQGSEA. The length of the CDR3 is 13 residues. Here the CDR3 reads CSVGTGGFTEAFF.

This chain links TRBV28 with TRBJ1-4; the D call from TCRdb, TRBD1, cannot be confirmed without DNA. This CDR3 region has 13 residues. Germline V gene sequence: CDR1 MDHEN, CDR2 SYDVKM. This CDR3 reads CASSFRGRDPGIF.

CDR3 amino acids: CASSDDRGGYEQYF. This chain connects TRBV19 to TRBJ2-7; no DNA is available, so the TRBD1 call from TCRdb remains unchecked. Germline V gives CDR1 LNHDA, CDR2 SQIVND (reference sequence). The CDR3 runs 14 residues.

This clonotype counts as medium-sized (0.01 to 0.1%) by frequency. J is TRBJ2-7 and V is TRBV5-1; the TRBD1 assignment by TCRdb is unverifiable without DNA. The CDR3 has 13 residues. The V gene's germline CDR1 is SGHRS and CDR2 YFSETQ. The CDR3 spells CASSSGNAYEQYF.

This chain connects TRBV28 to TRBJ1-1. This CDR3 comprises 15 residues. Germline V gives CDR1 MDHEN, CDR2 SYDVKM. The CDR3 region is CASSLSIRADTEAFF.

The chain combines TRBV3-1 with TRBJ1-1; TCRdb's assignment of TRBD1 cannot be checked, as there is no DNA. Germline CDR1 and CDR2: LGHDT and YNNKEL (reference sequence). The CDR3 is made up of 13 amino acids. CDR3 loop: CASSLGTETEAFF.

Judged by frequency, this clonotype is medium-sized. The gene calls are TRBV14 and TRBJ2-1. The CDR3 is made up of 13 amino acids. Per germline, CDR1 SGHDN and CDR2 FVKESK. This CDR3 reads CASSPRLVNEQFF.

The V gene is TRBV19, the J gene TRBJ2-1; the D call from TCRdb, TRBD2, cannot be confirmed without DNA. The CDR3 extends over 13 amino acids. The germline V gene has CDR1 LNHDA and CDR2 SQIVND (reference sequence). The CDR3 sequence: CASSFPLGNEQFF.